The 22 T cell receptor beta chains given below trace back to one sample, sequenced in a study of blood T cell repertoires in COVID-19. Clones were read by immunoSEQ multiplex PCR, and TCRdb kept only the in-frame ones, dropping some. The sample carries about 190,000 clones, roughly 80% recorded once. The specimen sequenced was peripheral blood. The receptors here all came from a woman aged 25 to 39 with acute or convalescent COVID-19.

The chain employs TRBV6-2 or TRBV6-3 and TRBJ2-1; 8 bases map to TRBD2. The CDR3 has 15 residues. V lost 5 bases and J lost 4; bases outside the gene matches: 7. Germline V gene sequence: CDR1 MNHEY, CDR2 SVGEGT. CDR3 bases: TGTGCCAGCAGTCCGGGAGCGGGGGAATACAATGAGCAGTTCTTC. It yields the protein CASSPGAGEYNEQFF.

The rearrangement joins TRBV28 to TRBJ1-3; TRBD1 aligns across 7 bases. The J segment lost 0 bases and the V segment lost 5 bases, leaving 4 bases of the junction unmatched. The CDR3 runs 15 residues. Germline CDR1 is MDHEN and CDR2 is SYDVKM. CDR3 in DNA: TGTGCCAGCAGTAGAGGGGGCCCCTCTGGAAACACCATATATTTT. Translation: CASSRGGPSGNTIYF.

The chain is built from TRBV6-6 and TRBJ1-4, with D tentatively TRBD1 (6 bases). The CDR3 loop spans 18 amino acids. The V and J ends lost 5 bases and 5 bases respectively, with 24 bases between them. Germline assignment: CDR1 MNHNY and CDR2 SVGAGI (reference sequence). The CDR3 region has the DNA TGTGCCAGCAGTCCGGTGGGGGGGGCCTTACAAAAAAATGAAAAACTGTTTTTT. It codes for CASSPVGGALQKNEKLFF.

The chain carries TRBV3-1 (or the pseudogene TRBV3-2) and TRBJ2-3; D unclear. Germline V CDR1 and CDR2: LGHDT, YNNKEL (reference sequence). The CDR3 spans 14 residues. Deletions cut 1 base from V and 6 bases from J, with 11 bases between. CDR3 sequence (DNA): TGTGCCAGCAGCCAAGTCGGCCGCAGGGATACGCAGTATTTT. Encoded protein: CASSQVGRRDTQYF.

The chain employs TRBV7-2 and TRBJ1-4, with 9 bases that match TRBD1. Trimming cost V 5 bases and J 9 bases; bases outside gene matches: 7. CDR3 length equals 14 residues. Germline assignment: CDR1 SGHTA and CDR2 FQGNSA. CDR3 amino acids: CASSPGQGRKKLFF. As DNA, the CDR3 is TGTGCCAGCAGCCCGGGACAGGGAAGGAAAAAACTGTTTTTT.

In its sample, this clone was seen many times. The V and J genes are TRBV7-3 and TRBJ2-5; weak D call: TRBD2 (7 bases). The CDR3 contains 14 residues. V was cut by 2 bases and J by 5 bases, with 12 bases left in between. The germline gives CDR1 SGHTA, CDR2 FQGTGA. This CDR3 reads CASSLPGGRETQYF. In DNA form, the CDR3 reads TGTGCCAGCAGCTTACCGGGGGGCCGGGAGACCCAGTACTTC.

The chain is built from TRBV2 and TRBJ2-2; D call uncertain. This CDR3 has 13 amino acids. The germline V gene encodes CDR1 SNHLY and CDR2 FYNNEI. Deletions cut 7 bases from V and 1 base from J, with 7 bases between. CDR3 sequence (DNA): TGTGCCAGCACCCGACAGAACACCGGGGAGCTGTTTTTT. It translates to CASTRQNTGELFF.

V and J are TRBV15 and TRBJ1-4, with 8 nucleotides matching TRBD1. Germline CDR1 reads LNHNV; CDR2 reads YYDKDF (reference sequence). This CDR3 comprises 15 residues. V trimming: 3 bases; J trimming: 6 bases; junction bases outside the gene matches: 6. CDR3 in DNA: TGTGCCACCAGCAGCTCGGGACAGGCTTATGAAAAACTGTTTTTT. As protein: CATSSSGQAYEKLFF.

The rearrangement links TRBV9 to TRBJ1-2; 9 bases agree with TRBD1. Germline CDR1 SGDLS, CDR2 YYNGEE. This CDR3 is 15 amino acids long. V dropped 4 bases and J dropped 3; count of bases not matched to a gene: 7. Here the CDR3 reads CASSLSWDRDYGYTF. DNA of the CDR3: TGTGCCAGCAGCCTCTCCTGGGACAGGGACTATGGCTACACCTTC.

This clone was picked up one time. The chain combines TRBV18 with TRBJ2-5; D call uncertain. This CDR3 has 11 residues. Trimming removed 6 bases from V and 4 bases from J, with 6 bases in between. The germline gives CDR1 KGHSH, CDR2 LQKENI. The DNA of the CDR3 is TGTGCCAGCTCGCCCGGAGAGACCCAGTACTTC. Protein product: CASSPGETQYF.

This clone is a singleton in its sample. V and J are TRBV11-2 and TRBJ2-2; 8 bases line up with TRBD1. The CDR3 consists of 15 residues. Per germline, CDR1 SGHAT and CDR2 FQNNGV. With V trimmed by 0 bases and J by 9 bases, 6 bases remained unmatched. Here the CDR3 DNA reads TGTGCCAGCAGCTTAGACCGGACAGGGTGGAGGGAGCTGTTTTTT. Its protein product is CASSLDRTGWRELFF.

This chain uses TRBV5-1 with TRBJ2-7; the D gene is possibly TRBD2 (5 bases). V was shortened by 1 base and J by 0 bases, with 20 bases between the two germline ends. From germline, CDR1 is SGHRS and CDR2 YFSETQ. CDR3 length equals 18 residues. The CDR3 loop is CASSLRSPTSRISYEQYF. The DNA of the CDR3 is TGCGCCAGCAGCTTGCGGTCTCCTACTAGTCGGATCTCCTACGAGCAGTACTTC. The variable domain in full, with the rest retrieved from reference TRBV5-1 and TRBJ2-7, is KAGVTQTPRYLIKTRGQQVTLSCSPISGHRSVSWYQQTPGQGLQFLFEYFSETQRNKGNFPGRFSGRQFSNSRSEMNVSTLELGDSALYLCASSLRSPTSRISYEQYFGPGTRLTVT.

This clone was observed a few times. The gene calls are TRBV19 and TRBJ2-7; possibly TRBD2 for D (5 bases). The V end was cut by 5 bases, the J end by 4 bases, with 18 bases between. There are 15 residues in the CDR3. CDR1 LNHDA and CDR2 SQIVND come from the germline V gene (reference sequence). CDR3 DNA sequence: TGTGCCAGTAGTGTAAGGATGGAGGCCGAATACGAGCAGTACTTC. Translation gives CASSVRMEAEYEQYF.

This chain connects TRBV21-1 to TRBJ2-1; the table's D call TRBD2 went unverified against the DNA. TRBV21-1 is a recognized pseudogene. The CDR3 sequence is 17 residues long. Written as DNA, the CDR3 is TGTGCCAGCAGCAAAGGTAGCGCTAGAGAAGCCTTCAATGAGCAGTTCTTC. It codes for CASSKGSAREAFNEQFF.

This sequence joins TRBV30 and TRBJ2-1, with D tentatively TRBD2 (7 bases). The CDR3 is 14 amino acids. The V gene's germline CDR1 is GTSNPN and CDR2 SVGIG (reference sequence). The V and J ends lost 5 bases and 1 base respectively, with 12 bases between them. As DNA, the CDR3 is TGTGCCTGGGGCAGCGGGACATCCTACAATGAGCAGTTCTTC. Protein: CAWGSGTSYNEQFF.

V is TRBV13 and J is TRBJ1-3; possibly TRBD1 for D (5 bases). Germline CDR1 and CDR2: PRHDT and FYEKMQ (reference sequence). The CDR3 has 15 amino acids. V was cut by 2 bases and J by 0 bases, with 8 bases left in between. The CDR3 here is CASSLNRLSGNTIYF. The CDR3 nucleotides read TGTGCCAGCAGCTTAAACAGGCTCTCTGGAAACACCATATATTTT.

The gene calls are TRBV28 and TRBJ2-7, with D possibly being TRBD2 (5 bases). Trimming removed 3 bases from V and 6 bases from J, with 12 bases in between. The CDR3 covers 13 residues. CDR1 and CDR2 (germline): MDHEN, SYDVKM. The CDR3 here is CASSLFGGSEQYF. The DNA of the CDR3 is TGTGCCAGCAGTTTGTTCGGAGGTTCCGAGCAGTACTTC.

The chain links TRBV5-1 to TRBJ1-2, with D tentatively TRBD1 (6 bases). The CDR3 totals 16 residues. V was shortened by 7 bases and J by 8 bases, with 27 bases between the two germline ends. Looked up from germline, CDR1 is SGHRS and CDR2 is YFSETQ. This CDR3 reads CASGSTGPQGWRGYTF. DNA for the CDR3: TGCGCCAGCGGATCAACCGGGCCTCAGGGGTGGAGGGGCTACACCTTC. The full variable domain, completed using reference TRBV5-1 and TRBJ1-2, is KAGVTQTPRYLIKTRGQQVTLSCSPISGHRSVSWYQQTPGQGLQFLFEYFSETQRNKGNFPGRFSGRQFSNSRSEMNVSTLELGDSALYLCASGSTGPQGWRGYTFGSGTRLTVV.

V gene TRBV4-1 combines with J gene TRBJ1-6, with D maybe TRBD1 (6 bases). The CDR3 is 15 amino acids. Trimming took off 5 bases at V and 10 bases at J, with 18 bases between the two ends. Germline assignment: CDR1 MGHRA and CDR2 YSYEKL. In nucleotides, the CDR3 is TGCGCCAGCAGCGCCGCCCGGGGGGCGGGGTCACCCCTCCACTTT. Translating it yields CASSAARGAGSPLHF.

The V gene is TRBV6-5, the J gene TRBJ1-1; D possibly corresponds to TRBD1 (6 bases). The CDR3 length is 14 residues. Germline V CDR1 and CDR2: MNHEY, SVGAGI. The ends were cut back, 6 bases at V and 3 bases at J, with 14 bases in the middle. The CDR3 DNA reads TGTGCCAGCAGCCCCGGGTCAGGGGACACTGAAGCTTTCTTT. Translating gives CASSPGSGDTEAFF.

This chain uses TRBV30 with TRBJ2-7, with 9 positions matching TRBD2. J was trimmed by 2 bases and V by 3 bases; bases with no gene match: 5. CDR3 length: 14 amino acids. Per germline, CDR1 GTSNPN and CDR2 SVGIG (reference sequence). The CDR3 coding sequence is TGTGCCTGGAGGGGGACTAGCTACGCCTACGAGCAGTACTTC. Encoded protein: CAWRGTSYAYEQYF. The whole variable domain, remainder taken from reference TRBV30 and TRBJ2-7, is SQTIHQWPATLVQPVGSPLSLECTVEGTSNPNLYWYRQAAGRGLQLLFYSVGIGQISSEVPQNLSASRPQDRQFILSSKKLLLSDSGFYLCAWRGTSYAYEQYFGPGTRLTVT.

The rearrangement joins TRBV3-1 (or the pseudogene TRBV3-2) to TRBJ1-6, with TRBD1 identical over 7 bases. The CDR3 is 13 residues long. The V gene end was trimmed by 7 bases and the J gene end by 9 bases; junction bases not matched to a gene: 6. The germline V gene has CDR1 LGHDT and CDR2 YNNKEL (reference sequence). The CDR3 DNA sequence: TGTGCCAGCAAAGACAGGGTGGGTTCACCCCTCCACTTT. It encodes CASKDRVGSPLHF.